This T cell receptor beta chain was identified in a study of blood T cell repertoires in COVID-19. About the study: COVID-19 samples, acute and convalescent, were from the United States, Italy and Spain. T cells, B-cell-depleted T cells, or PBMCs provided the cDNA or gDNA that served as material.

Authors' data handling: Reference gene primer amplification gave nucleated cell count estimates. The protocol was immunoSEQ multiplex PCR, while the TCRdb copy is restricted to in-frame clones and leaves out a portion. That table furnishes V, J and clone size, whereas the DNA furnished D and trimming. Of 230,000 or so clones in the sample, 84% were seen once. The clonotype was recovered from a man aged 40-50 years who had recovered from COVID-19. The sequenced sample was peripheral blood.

CDR3 sequence (DNA): TGCGCCAGCAGCTTGGAGTCGGGAGTAGAAGAGACCCAGTACTTC. Amino acid sequence: CASSLESGVEETQYF. The V gene is TRBV5-1, the J gene TRBJ2-5; tentatively, D is TRBD2 (6 bases). The V end lost 0 bases, the J end lost 3 bases, and 12 bases lay between the germline ends. CDR1 and CDR2 from the germline V gene are SGHRS and YFSETQ. CDR3 length: 15 residues.